These 24 T cell receptor beta chains originate from one sample sequenced in a study of early T cells in non-severe SARS-CoV-2 infection. MiXCR was run by TCRdb on the 5' RACE reads, yielding one entry per CDR3 protein. The sample gives about 40,000 distinct CDR3 sequences, roughly 5% of which show up once; 4.8% is in the top ten. Sequencing was carried out using whole blood. These receptors came from an adult who was a healthcare worker with PCR-confirmed SARS-CoV-2 infection or an uninfected control (not recorded which).

This clonotype was picked up many times. The chain joins TRBV6-4 to TRBJ1-1; possible D gene TRBD1, 5 bases. Per the germline V gene, CDR1 is MRHNA and CDR2 is SNTAGT. CDR3 length: 14 residues. V dropped 6 bases and J dropped 4 bases, with 15 bases sitting between them. The CDR3 bases are TGTGCCAGCAGCCGAGAAATGGGGGGCACTGAAGCTTTCTTT. This gives the protein CASSREMGGTEAFF.

This clonotype was counted at least ten times. The chain recombines TRBV18 with TRBJ2-3; 9 bases match TRBD2. After removal of 5 bases from V and 6 bases from J, the junction contained 9 bases not matched to a gene. CDR1 and CDR2 from the germline V gene are KGHSH and LQKENI. This CDR3 comprises 15 residues. CDR3 loop: CASSLTSGVSDTQYF. DNA for the CDR3: TGTGCCAGCTCATTGACTAGCGGTGTATCCGATACGCAGTATTTT.

This clonotype was found many times. The chain uses TRBV4-3 and TRBJ2-7, with a tentative D call TRBD1 (6 bases). Germline V gives CDR1 LGHNA, CDR2 YSLEER. Trimming took 1 base from V and 4 from J, leaving 17 bases between them. The CDR3 covers 16 residues. DNA of the CDR3: TGCGCCAGCAGCCAAGTCCTGGGGGCTGGAACGTACGAGCAGTACTTC. It yields the protein CASSQVLGAGTYEQYF.

This clonotype was recorded many times. V and J are TRBV7-9 and TRBJ1-1; no firm D call. The CDR3 has 12 amino acids. Trimming shortened V by 7 bases and J by 1 base, and 7 bases separated the two germline ends. CDR1 and CDR2 (germline): SEHNR, FQNEAQ (reference sequence). The CDR3 DNA reads TGTGCCAGCACGCAGTGGAACACTGAAGCTTTCTTT. Translation: CASTQWNTEAFF.

This clonotype came up many times. The chain links TRBV5-4 to TRBJ1-1; D possibly corresponds to TRBD1 (6 bases). CDR1 is SGHNT, CDR2 YYREEE, per germline (reference sequence). V was cut by 6 bases and J by 5 bases, with 14 bases left in between. This CDR3 is built from 13 residues. The CDR3 sequence: CASNFRGGTEAFF. CDR3 nucleotide sequence: TGTGCCAGCAACTTCAGAGGGGGGACTGAAGCTTTCTTT.

This clonotype was picked up a small number of times. The rearrangement links TRBV7-9 to TRBJ2-2; D call uncertain. CDR3 size: 14 residues. Germline assignment: CDR1 SEHNR and CDR2 FQNEAQ (reference sequence). Trimming removed 5 bases from V and 1 base from J, with 8 bases in between. CDR3 loop: CASSASMNTGELFF. The CDR3 DNA reads TGTGCCAGCAGCGCAAGTATGAACACCGGGGAGCTGTTTTTT.

This sequence joins TRBV7-9 and TRBJ2-7; TRBD1 matches at 7 bases. V lost 1 base and J lost 0; bases outside the gene matches: 3. Germline V gene sequence: CDR1 SEHNR, CDR2 FQNEAQ (reference sequence). The CDR3 consists of 15 residues. The CDR3, as DNA: TGTGCCAGCAGCTTAGGGACAGGTTACTCCTACGAGCAGTACTTC. Translating gives CASSLGTGYSYEQYF. The variable domain in full, completed from reference TRBV7-9 and TRBJ2-7, reads DTGVSQNPRHKITKRGQNVTFRCDPISEHNRLYWYRQTLGQGPEFLTYFQNEAQLEKSRLLSDRFSAERPKGSFSTLEIQRTEQGDSAMYLCASSLGTGYSYEQYFGPGTRLTVT.

There are many counts of this clonotype. J is TRBJ2-5 and V is TRBV5-4; D might be TRBD1 (5 bases). The CDR3 totals 14 residues. V was shortened by 5 bases and J by 3 bases, with 14 bases between the two germline ends. Germline V gene data show CDR1 as SGHNT and CDR2 as YYREEE (reference sequence). CDR3 region: CASRKDQGEETQYF. The CDR3 DNA reads TGTGCCAGCAGGAAAGACCAGGGCGAAGAGACCCAGTACTTC. Full variable domain (remainder filled in from reference TRBV5-4 and TRBJ2-5): ETGVTQSPTHLIKTRGQQVTLRCSSQSGHNTVSWYQQALGQGPQFIFQYYREEENGRGNFPPRFSGLQFPNYSSELNVNALELDDSALYLCASRKDQGEETQYFGPGTRLLVL.

CDR3 sequence (DNA): TGTGCCAGCAGCCAAGGGGGGGGAGGCAGCAATGAGCAGTTCTTC. Its translation: CASSQGGGGSNEQFF. The V call is TRBV3-1, the J call TRBJ2-1; TRBD2 matches at 7 bases. The CDR3 consists of 15 residues. Germline CDR1 is LGHDT and CDR2 is YNNKEL (reference sequence). V was clipped by 1 base and J by 6 bases; unmatched bases: 6.

In its sample, this clonotype was seen many times. This chain joins TRBV19 and TRBJ2-7; the match to TRBD1 covers 9 bases. V lost 7 bases and J lost 1; bases outside the gene matches: 11. This CDR3 is built from 16 residues. Looked up from germline, CDR1 is LNHDA and CDR2 is SQIVND (reference sequence). The CDR3 DNA follows: TGTGCCAGTAAACCAACCGGGACAGGGCGATCCTACGAGCAGTACTTC. It translates to CASKPTGTGRSYEQYF.

The chain's CDR3 is CASSSLRGARNSPLHF. CDR3 DNA sequence: TGTGCCAGCAGCTCCCTTAGGGGGGCGCGGAATTCACCCCTCCACTTT. The chain is built from TRBV5-4 and TRBJ1-6; possible D gene TRBD1, 6 bases. The V and J ends lost 3 bases and 7 bases respectively, with 17 bases between them. Germline V gives CDR1 SGHNT, CDR2 YYREEE (reference sequence). The CDR3 has 16 amino acids.

This clonotype has at least ten counts. The V call is TRBV27, the J call TRBJ1-1, with 11 bases identical to TRBD1. V shed 5 bases and J 5 bases; nucleotides not matched to a gene: 7. From germline, CDR1 is MNHEY and CDR2 SMNVEV (reference sequence). CDR3 length: 15 amino acids. CDR3 residues: CASSRMGTGGTEAFF. Here the CDR3 DNA reads TGTGCCAGCAGTAGAATGGGGACAGGGGGTACTGAAGCTTTCTTT.

There are many counts of this clonotype. The chain carries TRBV20-1 and TRBJ1-5; weak D call: TRBD1 (5 bases). The V end was cut by 7 bases, the J end by 2 bases, with 12 bases between. CDR1 is DFQATT and CDR2 is SNEGSKA in the germline V gene (reference sequence). This CDR3 comprises 13 residues. The CDR3 here is CSGRGSGNQPQHF. As DNA, the CDR3 is TGCAGTGGTCGGGGGTCGGGCAATCAGCCCCAGCATTTT.

This clonotype was observed at least ten times. This rearrangement joins TRBV20-1 to TRBJ2-2; 9 bases map to TRBD1. CDR1 and CDR2 (germline): DFQATT, SNEGSKA (reference sequence). V lost 3 bases, J lost 6 bases, and 8 bases stayed unmatched. The CDR3 covers 15 residues. Here the CDR3 reads CSASEAGTGSGELFF. The CDR3 DNA reads as TGCAGTGCTAGCGAAGCCGGGACAGGGTCCGGGGAGCTGTTTTTT.

The table lists this clonotype with many counts. The V gene is TRBV10-2, the J gene TRBJ2-1; D ambiguous. The CDR3 totals 13 residues. V dropped 4 bases and J dropped 7 bases, with 11 bases sitting between them. Germline lookup yields CDR1 WSHSY and CDR2 SAAADI. The CDR3 here is CASSVGPENEQFF. The CDR3 nucleotides are TGCGCCAGCAGTGTTGGTCCGGAGAATGAGCAGTTCTTC.

This clonotype appeared many times. The chain links TRBV20-1 to TRBJ1-5, with 10 bases that match TRBD1. Germline assignment: CDR1 DFQATT and CDR2 SNEGSKA (reference sequence). Trimming removed 0 bases from V and 0 bases from J; junction bases left unmatched: 8. The CDR3 covers 18 residues. The CDR3 bases are TGCAGTGCTAGAGATGTGGGGACAGGGGACTATAGCAATCAGCCCCAGCATTTT. Translation gives CSARDVGTGDYSNQPQHF.

The chain uses TRBV10-3 and TRBJ1-1; D may be TRBD1 (5 bases). V lost 3 bases, J lost 6 bases, and 14 bases lay in between. Germline V gene data show CDR1 as ENHRY and CDR2 as SYGVKD. The CDR3 runs 14 residues. CDR3 loop: CAISDRDGGPEAFF. The CDR3 DNA sequence: TGTGCCATCAGTGACCGGGACGGCGGTCCTGAAGCTTTCTTT.

This clonotype was found many times. The V call is TRBV4-1, the J call TRBJ2-3, with D unresolved. In germline, CDR1 is MGHRA, CDR2 YSYEKL. Trimming removed 1 base from V and 5 bases from J, with 16 bases in between. The CDR3 extends over 16 amino acids. CDR3 protein: CASSQVMVGQGDTQYF. CDR3 DNA: TGCGCCAGCAGCCAAGTTATGGTCGGGCAAGGAGATACGCAGTATTTT.

This clonotype was counted ten times or more. The chain has TRBV12-3 or TRBV12-4 and TRBJ2-3; no firm D call. The V end was cut by 3 bases, the J end by 1 base, with 5 bases between. The CDR3 extends over 13 amino acids. The CDR3, as DNA: TGTGCCAGCAGTTTTTACGGCACAGATACGCAGTATTTT. Protein sequence: CASSFYGTDTQYF.

The chain recombines TRBV29-1 with TRBJ1-2; TRBD1 aligns across 7 bases. Germline lookup yields CDR1 SQVTM and CDR2 ANQGSEA. The V gene end was trimmed by 6 bases and the J gene end by 4 bases; junction bases not matched to a gene: 5. The CDR3 spans 12 residues. The CDR3 nucleotides are TGCAGCGTGGAGGGGGCGGTCTATGGCTACACCTTC. This translates into CSVEGAVYGYTF.

This clonotype was recorded a few times. This rearrangement joins TRBV28 to TRBJ2-1; D is unresolved. Germline V gene lookup returns CDR1 MDHEN and CDR2 SYDVKM. The V end was cut by 4 bases, the J end by 6 bases, with 10 bases between. This CDR3 has 13 amino acids. The CDR3 nucleotides are TGTGCCAGCAGTTCCACAGACACCAATGAGCAGTTCTTC. Amino acid sequence: CASSSTDTNEQFF.

This clonotype was seen many times. J is TRBJ1-2 and V is TRBV20-1; TRBD1 matches at 8 bases. CDR3 size: 13 residues. CDR1 DFQATT and CDR2 SNEGSKA come from the germline V gene (reference sequence). Trimming cost V 6 bases and J 6 bases; bases outside gene matches: 9. The CDR3 nucleotides read TGCAGTGCAAACTCAGGGGGCGTCAATGGCTACACCTTC. Its protein product is CSANSGGVNGYTF.

This clonotype was counted many times. The V and J genes are TRBV7-2 and TRBJ2-7, with 8 bases that match TRBD1. V trimming: 5 bases; J trimming: 1 base; junction bases outside the gene matches: 1. CDR3 size: 13 residues. The germline gives CDR1 SGHTA, CDR2 FQGNSA. For the CDR3, the DNA is TGTGCCAGCAGCGGGACAGGTTCCTACGAGCAGTACTTC. Translating it yields CASSGTGSYEQYF.

This clonotype was seen a few times. This chain joins TRBV10-1 and TRBJ1-1; D unclear. The germline CDR1 and CDR2 sequences are WNHNN and SYGVQD (reference sequence). The length of the CDR3 is 13 residues. Trimming cost V 3 bases and J 1 base, with 6 bases left between them. CDR3 DNA: TGCGCCAGCAGTGAACAGACGAACACTGAAGCTTTCTTT. Its protein is CASSEQTNTEAFF.